The 18 T cell receptor beta chains presented below share a single source sample, sequenced in a study of shared clonotypes between healthy human individuals. Clones were read by immunoSEQ multiplex PCR, and TCRdb kept only the in-frame ones, dropping some. The table lists approximately 1,500,000 clones, roughly 96% of them singletons. The sample comprised naive CD4+ T cells sorted from blood. Subset: CD45RA+ positively selected. The receptors shown here come from a young man in good health.

The CDR3 nucleotides read TGCGCCAGCAGCTCCCAGGGGTCCCACGAGCAGTACTTC. This codes for CASSSQGSHEQYF. The chain is built from TRBV5-1 and TRBJ2-7; a weak D match, TRBD1 (6 bases). CDR3 length equals 13 residues. Per the germline V gene, CDR1 is SGHRS and CDR2 is YFSETQ. The V gene lost 3 bases and the J gene lost 5 bases, with 12 bases spanning the gap. The variable domain in full, with the rest retrieved from reference TRBV5-1 and TRBJ2-7, is KAGVTQTPRYLIKTRGQQVTLSCSPISGHRSVSWYQQTPGQGLQFLFEYFSETQRNKGNFPGRFSGRQFSNSRSEMNVSTLELGDSALYLCASSSQGSHEQYFGPGTRLTVT.

This clone has just one count. This chain's CDR3 is CASSLRQSTYGYTF. The CDR3 DNA is TGTGCCAGCAGCTTACGACAGTCTACCTATGGCTACACCTTC. The chain employs TRBV7-2 and TRBJ1-2; a weak D match, TRBD1 (5 bases). In germline, CDR1 is SGHTA, CDR2 FQGNSA. Trimming took 2 bases from V and 4 from J, leaving 11 bases between them. This CDR3 contains 14 residues. The variable domain in full, completed from reference TRBV7-2 and TRBJ1-2, reads GAGVSQSPSNKVTEKGKDVELRCDPISGHTALYWYRQSLGQGLEFLIYFQGNSAPDKSGLPSDRFSAERTGGSVSTLTIQRTQQEDSAVYLCASSLRQSTYGYTFGSGTRLTVV.

The chain has TRBV21-1 and TRBJ1-2. TRBV21-1 is listed as a pseudogene. The CDR3 runs 14 residues. CDR3 nucleotide sequence: TGTGCCAGCATCCAAAGGCGGGACCTCTATGGCTACACCTTC. Protein sequence: CASIQRRDLYGYTF.

This chain connects TRBV15 to TRBJ2-7; D is unclear. This CDR3 comprises 12 residues. Per the germline V gene, CDR1 is LNHNV and CDR2 is YYDKDF (reference sequence). V lost 4 bases and J lost 13, with 17 bases in between. CDR3 protein: CATSKVYGSPYF. In DNA, the CDR3 is TGTGCCACCAGCAAAGTATATGGATCTCCCTACTTC.

The J gene is TRBJ1-2, the V gene TRBV2; D might be TRBD1 (5 bases). Germline values: CDR1 SNHLY, CDR2 FYNNEI. Trimming shortened V by 1 base and J by 2 bases, and 8 bases separated the two germline ends. CDR3 length: 14 amino acids. CDR3 sequence reads: CASSEVEGNYGYTF. Here the CDR3 DNA reads TGTGCCAGCAGTGAAGTCGAGGGGAACTATGGCTACACCTTC.

The chain employs TRBV28 and TRBJ1-5, with D perhaps TRBD1 (5 bases). Germline assignment: CDR1 MDHEN and CDR2 SYDVKM. The CDR3 runs to 15 residues. Between the trimmed V and J ends, which lost 5 bases and 0 bases, there was a span of 11 bases. The CDR3 DNA reads TGTGCCAGCAGTCTGACAGCTTATAGCAATCAGCCCCAGCATTTT. Translated, it gives CASSLTAYSNQPQHF.

J is TRBJ2-5 and V is TRBV11-2, with 10 bases lining up with TRBD2. Per the germline V gene, CDR1 is SGHAT and CDR2 is FQNNGV. J was trimmed by 4 bases and V by 1 base; bases with no gene match: 9. The CDR3 contains 17 residues. The CDR3 DNA is TGTGCCAGCAGCTTAGTCGGTAGGGCTAGCGGGAGAGAGACCCAGTACTTC. This codes for CASSLVGRASGRETQYF.

The J gene is TRBJ2-5, the V gene TRBV7-6; perhaps TRBD2 as D (5 bases). In germline, CDR1 is SGHVS, CDR2 FNYEAQ. The germline V and J ends were trimmed by 1 base and 6 bases, with 15 bases remaining between them. The CDR3 extends over 15 amino acids. DNA of the CDR3: TGTGCCAGCAGCTTAGGCCCACTAGGTCCCAAGACCCAGTACTTC. Translated, it gives CASSLGPLGPKTQYF.

The genes are TRBV15 and TRBJ1-3; no reliable D call. Trimming stripped 0 bases from V and 3 bases from J, with 15 bases between. There are 17 residues in the CDR3. The V gene's germline CDR1 is LNHNV and CDR2 YYDKDF (reference sequence). The CDR3 coding sequence is TGTGCCACCAGCAGAGATCTTGCGCCCTTGGATGGAAACACCATATATTTT. It is translated as CATSRDLAPLDGNTIYF.

The CDR3: CASSEFKGEDTEAFF. For the CDR3, the DNA is TGTGCCAGCAGTGAATTTAAGGGAGAGGACACTGAAGCTTTCTTT. This chain joins TRBV25-1 and TRBJ1-1; D is ambiguous. CDR3 size: 15 residues. Germline-derived CDR1 and CDR2 are MGHDK and SYGVNS. V lost 1 base and J 3 bases, leaving 12 bases between the germline ends. Combining the CDR3 with reference TRBV25-1 and TRBJ1-1 gives the whole variable domain EADIYQTPRYLVIGTGKKITLECSQTMGHDKMYWYQQDPGMELHLIHYSYGVNSTEKGDLSSESTVSRIRTEHFPLTLESARPSHTSQYLCASSEFKGEDTEAFFGQGTRLTVV.

V and J are TRBV19 and TRBJ2-2; D might be TRBD2 (6 bases). Per the germline V gene, CDR1 is LNHDA and CDR2 is SQIVND (reference sequence). The length of the CDR3 is 14 residues. V dropped 6 bases and J dropped 3 bases, with 11 bases sitting between them. As DNA, the CDR3 is TGTGCCAGTAGGCCGGGACTCTACACCGGGGAGCTGTTTTTT. Its translation is CASRPGLYTGELFF.

The chain has TRBV2 and TRBJ1-2; D call uncertain. CDR1 is SNHLY and CDR2 is FYNNEI in the germline V gene. The CDR3 extends over 13 amino acids. V gave up 6 bases and J gave up 1 base, with 9 bases separating them. The CDR3 DNA reads as TGTGCCAGCAGGTCAGATCATAACTATGGCTACACCTTC. Its protein product is CASRSDHNYGYTF.

The J gene is TRBJ2-1, the V gene TRBV28; D not certain. The V gene's germline CDR1 is MDHEN and CDR2 SYDVKM. V was cut by 5 bases and J by 0 bases, with 11 bases left in between. The CDR3 is 15 residues long. CDR3 region: CASSQEYSSYNEQFF. The CDR3 coding sequence is TGTGCCAGCAGTCAGGAGTACAGCTCCTACAATGAGCAGTTCTTC.

The chain recombines TRBV5-4 with TRBJ2-7, with 8 bases fitting TRBD1. J was trimmed by 7 bases and V by 4 bases; bases with no gene match: 10. Germline CDR1 reads SGHNT; CDR2 reads YYREEE (reference sequence). The CDR3 covers 14 residues. Here the CDR3 DNA reads TGTGCCAGCAGCGCGCGGACAGGGACTGGGGAGCAGTACTTC. Translation: CASSARTGTGEQYF.

Worth noting for this clone: At the DNA level, this CDR3 is encoded by other sequences in the same sample as well. This CDR3 is CASSLDPGAGELFF. The DNA of the CDR3 is TGCGCCAGCAGCTTGGACCCGGGAGCCGGGGAGCTGTTTTTT. The chain couples TRBV5-1 to TRBJ2-2, with D tentatively TRBD2 (6 bases). The ends were cut back, 0 bases at V and 6 bases at J, with 9 bases in the middle. The CDR3 length is 14 residues. Germline V gene data show CDR1 as SGHRS and CDR2 as YFSETQ.

This chain links TRBV5-1 with TRBJ2-1, with TRBD1 as a possible D gene (6 bases). The germline CDR1 and CDR2 sequences are SGHRS and YFSETQ. This CDR3 is built from 15 residues. V was shortened by 4 bases and J by 3 bases, with 14 bases between the two germline ends. CDR3: CASSPSGTNYNEQFF. The DNA of the CDR3 is TGCGCCAGCAGCCCCTCCGGGACAAACTACAATGAGCAGTTCTTC.

The CDR3 nucleotides read TGTGCCAGCAGTGAAGTTCATCTTAGCAATCAGCCCCAGCATTTT. Its translation: CASSEVHLSNQPQHF. This chain connects TRBV6-1 to TRBJ1-5, with no clear D. Trimming took 1 base from V and 0 from J, leaving 7 bases between them. The CDR3 has 15 amino acids. Germline V gene lookup returns CDR1 MNHNS and CDR2 SASEGT.

V and J are TRBV28 and TRBJ1-5; 11 bases are a match to TRBD1. This CDR3 is 15 amino acids long. V dropped 2 bases and J dropped 5; count of bases not matched to a gene: 2. CDR1 and CDR2 from the germline V gene are MDHEN and SYDVKM. CDR3 sequence: CASSLGDRGDQPQHF. The CDR3 bases are TGTGCCAGCAGTTTAGGGGACAGGGGGGATCAGCCCCAGCATTTT. Complete variable domain (other parts from reference TRBV28 and TRBJ1-5): DVKVTQSSRYLVKRTGEKVFLECVQDMDHENMFWYRQDPGLGLRLIYFSYDVKMKEKGDIPEGYSVSREKKERFSLILESASTNQTSMYLCASSLGDRGDQPQHFGDGTRLSIL.